These 15 T cell receptor beta chains were all obtained from the same sample, sequenced in a study of graft-versus-host responses after intestinal transplantation. Sequenced by immunoSEQ multiplex PCR; TCRdb stores in-frame clones only, minus some. This table holds 50,000 to 75,000 clones, 89% found once. Intraepithelial and lamina propria lymphocytes were freed from processed graft tissue. The material was ileum tissue, obtained roughly 54 weeks after transplant. These receptors were obtained from a human patient who received an intestinal transplant, so some T cells may come from the graft donor.

V usage is TRBV9 and J usage is TRBJ2-3, with D perhaps being TRBD1 or TRBD2 (5 bases each). The V and J ends lost 0 bases and 3 bases respectively, with 11 bases between them. Germline CDR1 is SGDLS and CDR2 is YYNGEE. There are 15 residues in the CDR3. The CDR3 DNA reads as TGTGCCAGCAGCGTAGAGGGGACCTATACAGATACGCAGTATTTT. Translated: CASSVEGTYTDTQYF.

The chain is built from TRBV6-1 and TRBJ1-5; D is undetermined. The CDR3 runs to 14 residues. The germline CDR1 and CDR2 sequences are MNHNS and SASEGT. Between the trimmed V and J ends, which lost 6 bases and 5 bases, there was a span of 14 bases. DNA of the CDR3: TGTGCCAGCAGGAAATGGAGCGGAGATCAGCCCCAGCATTTT. It is translated as CASRKWSGDQPQHF.

The V call is TRBV6-5, the J call TRBJ2-5; D possibly corresponds to TRBD2 (5 bases). The V end was cut by 1 base, the J end by 5 bases, with 11 bases between. Germline CDR1 reads MNHEY; CDR2 reads SVGAGI. The CDR3 extends over 14 amino acids. The CDR3 DNA sequence: TGTGCCAGCAGTTACTGGGCTAGCTGGGAGACCCAGTACTTC. Protein product: CASSYWASWETQYF.

The chain employs TRBV2 and TRBJ2-1; 8 bases agree with TRBD2. Per germline, CDR1 SNHLY and CDR2 FYNNEI. The CDR3 extends over 15 amino acids. The V segment lost 7 bases and the J segment 7 bases; nucleotides outside the gene matches: 12. CDR3: CASIQDGTSTNEQFF. CDR3 bases: TGTGCCAGCATACAGGACGGGACTAGTACGAATGAGCAGTTCTTC.

Only one count was recorded for this clone. The chain is built from TRBV5-4 and TRBJ2-4; D is unresolved. This CDR3 comprises 17 residues. V dropped 3 bases and J dropped 1 base, with 17 bases sitting between them. CDR1 is SGHNT, CDR2 YYREEE, per germline (reference sequence). The CDR3 here is CASSSKVGPGAKNIQYF. The DNA of the CDR3 is TGTGCCAGCAGCTCCAAGGTCGGACCTGGGGCCAAAAACATTCAGTACTTC. Looking up the rest from reference TRBV5-4 and TRBJ2-4 gives the full variable domain: ETGVTQSPTHLIKTRGQQVTLRCSSQSGHNTVSWYQQALGQGPQFIFQYYREEENGRGNFPPRFSGLQFPNYSSELNVNALELDDSALYLCASSSKVGPGAKNIQYFGAGTRLSVL.

The chain combines TRBV18 with TRBJ2-5; no definite D call. CDR3 length: 12 residues. V was trimmed by 8 bases and J by 5 bases, leaving 12 bases between them. Germline values: CDR1 KGHSH, CDR2 LQKENI. CDR3 region: CASATFSETQYF. CDR3 coding DNA: TGTGCCAGCGCCACTTTTTCTGAGACCCAGTACTTC. The full variable domain, its missing parts supplied by reference TRBV18 and TRBJ2-5, is NAGVMQNPRHLVRRRGQEARLRCSPMKGHSHVYWYRQLPEEGLKFMVYLQKENIIDESGMPKERFSAEFPKEGPSILRIQQVVRGDSAAYFCASATFSETQYFGPGTRLLVL.

Only one count was recorded for this clone. This chain uses TRBV18 with TRBJ2-3; 11 bases align to TRBD2. V was clipped by 1 base and J by 4 bases; unmatched bases: 1. The germline gives CDR1 KGHSH, CDR2 LQKENI. This CDR3 spans 15 amino acids. The CDR3 reads CASSPLAGGPDTQYF. CDR3 in DNA: TGTGCCAGCTCACCACTAGCGGGGGGGCCAGATACGCAGTATTTT.

The chain links TRBV4-1 to TRBJ2-7; D is unclear. Germline V gene lookup returns CDR1 MGHRA and CDR2 YSYEKL. V lost 0 bases and J lost 5, with 2 bases in between. The CDR3 runs 11 residues. The CDR3: CASSQDDEQYF. CDR3 nucleotides: TGCGCCAGCAGCCAAGATGACGAGCAGTACTTC.

The chain recombines TRBV2 with TRBJ2-1; 10 bases are a match to TRBD2. Germline assignment: CDR1 SNHLY and CDR2 FYNNEI. The CDR3 consists of 15 residues. V lost 5 bases to trimming and J lost 2 bases; unmatched junction nucleotides: 3. CDR3 loop: CASSPLAGAYNEQFF. The CDR3 nucleotides are TGTGCCAGCAGTCCTCTAGCGGGGGCCTACAATGAGCAGTTCTTC.

V gene TRBV19 combines with J gene TRBJ2-1; D is possibly TRBD2 (6 bases). The germline V gene has CDR1 LNHDA and CDR2 SQIVND (reference sequence). The V end was cut by 3 bases, the J end by 10 bases, with 10 bases between. The CDR3 spans 12 residues. DNA for the CDR3: TGTGCCAGTAGTATGACTAGTTTGGAGCAGTTCTTC. Translation gives CASSMTSLEQFF.

The chain recombines TRBV7-9 with TRBJ1-1; TRBD1 agrees at 7 bases. Unmatched junction bases numbered 8, after V lost 5 bases and J lost 2 bases. Germline loops: CDR1 SEHNR, CDR2 FQNEAQ (reference sequence). The CDR3 is 15 amino acids. The CDR3 DNA sequence: TGTGCCAGCAGCCCGCCGACAGGGTACAACACTGAAGCTTTCTTT. Translating it yields CASSPPTGYNTEAFF.

The gene calls are TRBV30 and TRBJ2-5; 13 nucleotides line up with TRBD2. V dropped 2 bases and J dropped 4; count of bases not matched to a gene: 4. CDR1 is GTSNPN, CDR2 SVGIG, per germline (reference sequence). There are 15 residues in the CDR3. CDR3: CAWSTGLAGLETQYF. The CDR3 coding sequence is TGTGCCTGGAGTACGGGACTAGCGGGATTAGAGACCCAGTACTTC.

The chain uses TRBV9 and TRBJ1-5, with D possibly matching TRBD1 (5 bases). The germline V and J ends were trimmed by 4 bases and 2 bases, with 10 bases remaining between them. The CDR3 is 14 amino acids. Per germline, CDR1 SGDLS and CDR2 YYNGEE. The CDR3 coding sequence is TGTGCCAGCAGCCACCAGGGAGGCAATCAGCCCCAGCATTTT. Translated: CASSHQGGNQPQHF.

The genes are TRBV4-2 and TRBJ2-6, with 11 bases identical to TRBD2. The CDR3 covers 20 residues. Germline-derived CDR1 and CDR2 are LGHNA and YNFKEQ. V gave up 5 bases and J gave up 0 bases; unmatched junction bases: 12. The chain's CDR3 is CASSSPPSSGGYSGANVLTF. DNA of the CDR3: TGTGCCAGCAGCTCGCCACCCTCTAGCGGGGGGTACTCTGGGGCCAACGTCCTGACTTTC.

The rearrangement uses TRBV6-5 and TRBJ1-3; D gene ambiguous. Germline values: CDR1 MNHEY, CDR2 SVGAGI. CDR3 length: 15 amino acids. The V end lost 6 bases, the J end lost 0 bases, and 12 bases lay between the germline ends. The CDR3 DNA reads TGTGCCAGCAGCCAAATCGCCGGCTCTGGAAACACCATATATTTT. The encoded protein is CASSQIAGSGNTIYF.